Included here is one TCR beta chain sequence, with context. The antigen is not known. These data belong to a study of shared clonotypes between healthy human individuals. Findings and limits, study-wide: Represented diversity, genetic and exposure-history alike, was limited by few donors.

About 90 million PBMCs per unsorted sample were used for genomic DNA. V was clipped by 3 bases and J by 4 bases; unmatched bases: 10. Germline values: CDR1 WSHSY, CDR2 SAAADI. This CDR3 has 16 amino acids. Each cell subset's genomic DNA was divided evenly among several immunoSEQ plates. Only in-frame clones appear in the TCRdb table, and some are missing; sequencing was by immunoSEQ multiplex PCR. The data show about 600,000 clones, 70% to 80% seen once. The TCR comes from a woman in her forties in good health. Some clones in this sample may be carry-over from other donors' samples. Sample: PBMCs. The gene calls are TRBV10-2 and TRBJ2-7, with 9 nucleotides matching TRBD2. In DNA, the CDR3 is TGCGCCAGCAGTGACTGGGCTAGCGGGAATCGTTACGAGCAGTACTTC. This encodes CASSDWASGNRYEQYF.